Following are 21 T cell receptor beta chains from one sample sequenced in a study of blood T cell repertoires in COVID-19. The method was immunoSEQ multiplex PCR; TCRdb's version includes in-frame clones alone and lacks a portion of them. The sample yields about 110,000 clones, about two thirds seen once. The sample consisted of peripheral blood. Receptors originate from a woman aged 40-49 years with acute or convalescent COVID-19.

The gene calls are TRBV6-2 or TRBV6-3 and TRBJ1-2; the match to TRBD1 covers 9 bases. Germline values: CDR1 MNHEY, CDR2 SVGEGT. V shed 2 bases, J shed 8 bases, and the junction held 15 bases outside the gene matches. This CDR3 is built from 17 residues. This CDR3 reads CASSYLRRTGEALGYTF. The CDR3 region has the DNA TGTGCCAGCAGTTACCTACGGAGGACAGGGGAAGCGTTAGGCTACACCTTC.

With respect to this clone: The same CDR3 is also encoded by other DNA sequences in this sample. The rearrangement links TRBV2 to TRBJ1-2; a weak D match, TRBD1 (6 bases). Between the trimmed V and J ends, which lost 5 bases and 0 bases, there was a span of 10 bases. This CDR3 is built from 14 residues. Germline CDR1 reads SNHLY; CDR2 reads FYNNEI. The CDR3 nucleotides read TGTGCCAGCAGTCTACAGGGTGCTAACTATGGCTACACCTTC. Translating it yields CASSLQGANYGYTF.

Remarks on this clone: A much larger clone is a single base away; this may be a read error. The same CDR3 also results from other DNA sequences found in this sample. The rearrangement links TRBV11-3 to TRBJ2-2; the match to TRBD1 covers 7 bases. The CDR3 spans 15 residues. Per the germline V gene, CDR1 is SGHNT and CDR2 is YENEEA. The V segment lost 5 bases and the J segment 0 bases; nucleotides outside the gene matches: 3. The CDR3 here is CASSPGQSNTGELFF. Written as DNA, the CDR3 is TGTGCCAGCAGCCCGGGACAGTCGAACACCGGGGAGCTGTTTTTT.

This chain connects TRBV30 to TRBJ1-2; 8 positions match TRBD1. This CDR3 region has 15 residues. Trimming removed 8 bases from V and 6 bases from J; junction bases left unmatched: 17. The germline V gene has CDR1 GTSNPN and CDR2 SVGIG (reference sequence). CDR3 region: CAERTRTGSGNGYTF. CDR3 nucleotide sequence: TGTGCCGAGCGAACAAGGACAGGGTCCGGGAATGGCTACACCTTC.

The chain is built from TRBV10-2 and TRBJ2-1; D may be TRBD2 (6 bases). Deletions cut 8 bases from V and 0 bases from J, with 20 bases between. CDR3 length: 17 residues. Germline V gene data show CDR1 as WSHSY and CDR2 as SAAADI. CDR3 amino acids: CASGVGVGGTSYNEQFF. For the CDR3, the DNA is TGCGCCAGCGGTGTTGGGGTGGGGGGAACCTCCTACAATGAGCAGTTCTTC.

The chain recombines TRBV3-1 (or the pseudogene TRBV3-2) with TRBJ1-2, with TRBD1 matching over 7 bases. Germline V gene lookup returns CDR1 LGHDT and CDR2 YNNKEL (reference sequence). The CDR3 has 14 amino acids. The J segment lost 4 bases and the V segment lost 2 bases, leaving 4 bases of the junction unmatched. This CDR3 reads CASSQQTGTYGYTF. DNA of the CDR3: TGTGCCAGCAGCCAACAGACAGGGACCTATGGCTACACCTTC.

The table lists this clone with a count of one. The J gene is TRBJ2-6, the V gene TRBV29-1; 9 nucleotides line up with TRBD1. Germline V gene lookup returns CDR1 SQVTM and CDR2 ANQGSEA. This CDR3 is 15 amino acids long. The junction had 2 bases not matched to a gene; V was cut back by 4 bases and J by 1 base. The CDR3 is CSVGTGDSGANVLTF. CDR3 bases: TGCAGCGTTGGGACAGGGGATTCTGGGGCCAACGTCCTGACTTTC.

The CDR3 region is CASLRSPTGTEAFF. The DNA for the CDR3 is TGTGCCAGCCTTAGAAGTCCGACGGGCACTGAAGCTTTCTTT. This rearrangement joins TRBV6-5 to TRBJ1-1; no firm D call. CDR3 length equals 14 residues. Germline assignment: CDR1 MNHEY and CDR2 SVGAGI. V lost 8 bases, J lost 4 bases, and 17 bases lay in between.

This clone came up once. The genes are TRBV5-1 and TRBJ1-1; D not resolved. Germline lookup yields CDR1 SGHRS and CDR2 YFSETQ. V dropped 7 bases and J dropped 1 base, with 8 bases sitting between them. This CDR3 has 12 amino acids. The CDR3 sequence: CASGEGNTEAFF. The CDR3, as DNA: TGCGCCAGCGGGGAGGGGAACACTGAAGCTTTCTTT.

The V gene is TRBV5-1, the J gene TRBJ1-2; a possible D gene is TRBD1 (5 bases). CDR1 SGHRS and CDR2 YFSETQ come from the germline V gene. V lost 0 bases to trimming and J lost 6 bases, with 15 bases between them. The CDR3 covers 15 residues. CDR3 protein: CASSLAPPPGDGYTF. Here the CDR3 DNA reads TGCGCCAGCAGCTTGGCCCCCCCGCCGGGGGATGGCTACACCTTC. Together with reference TRBV5-1 and TRBJ1-2, the CDR3 gives the full variable domain: KAGVTQTPRYLIKTRGQQVTLSCSPISGHRSVSWYQQTPGQGLQFLFEYFSETQRNKGNFPGRFSGRQFSNSRSEMNVSTLELGDSALYLCASSLAPPPGDGYTFGSGTRLTVV.

In its sample, this clone was seen a few times. The V gene is TRBV20-1, the J gene TRBJ2-7, with D possibly matching TRBD2 (5 bases). Germline CDR1 is DFQATT and CDR2 is SNEGSKA (reference sequence). V was clipped by 6 bases and J by 7 bases, with 10 bases between them. This CDR3 contains 10 residues. CDR3 in DNA: TGCAGTGCCGAGAGGGATGAGCAGTACTTC. Translation gives CSAERDEQYF.

The chain couples TRBV5-1 to TRBJ1-4; 9 nucleotides align to TRBD1. This CDR3 comprises 14 residues. J was trimmed by 7 bases and V by 2 bases; bases with no gene match: 3. Looked up from germline, CDR1 is SGHRS and CDR2 is YFSETQ. The CDR3, as DNA: TGCGCCAGCAGCTTTGGACAGGGGCGTGAAAAACTGTTTTTT. It encodes CASSFGQGREKLFF. The whole variable domain, remainder taken from reference TRBV5-1 and TRBJ1-4, is KAGVTQTPRYLIKTRGQQVTLSCSPISGHRSVSWYQQTPGQGLQFLFEYFSETQRNKGNFPGRFSGRQFSNSRSEMNVSTLELGDSALYLCASSFGQGREKLFFGSGTQLSVL.

This clone was counted a few times. The chain links TRBV27 to TRBJ2-2, with D perhaps matching TRBD1 (5 bases). V was pared by 8 bases and J by 0 bases, with 7 bases between. The CDR3 sequence is 13 residues long. Germline-derived CDR1 and CDR2 are MNHEY and SMNVEV (reference sequence). The CDR3 loop is CASSTANTGELFF. CDR3 DNA sequence: TGTGCCAGCTCGACAGCGAACACCGGGGAGCTGTTTTTT.

V gene TRBV3-1 (or the pseudogene TRBV3-2) combines with J gene TRBJ2-1; 8 nucleotides align to TRBD1. V was clipped by 0 bases and J by 5 bases; unmatched bases: 3. Germline V lookup: CDR1 LGHDT, CDR2 YNNKEL (reference sequence). The CDR3 totals 15 residues. In DNA form, the CDR3 reads TGTGCCAGCAGCCAAGAGGGACAGGTGGACAATGAGCAGTTCTTC. Translated, it gives CASSQEGQVDNEQFF.

J is TRBJ2-7 and V is TRBV3-1 (or the pseudogene TRBV3-2); 11 positions agree with TRBD2. Germline-derived CDR1 and CDR2 are LGHDT and YNNKEL (reference sequence). After removal of 4 bases from V and 0 bases from J, the junction contained 8 bases not matched to a gene. CDR3 length equals 17 residues. CDR3 in DNA: TGTGCCAGCAGCCCCCCGTTTCTAGCGGGGGGCTCCTACGAGCAGTACTTC. This codes for CASSPPFLAGGSYEQYF.

This clone came up once. The CDR3 DNA reads TGTGCCAGCAGCGTCGGCCAGGGCGCCACCTACGAGCAGTACTTC. Protein sequence: CASSVGQGATYEQYF. The rearrangement joins TRBV11-3 to TRBJ2-7; D is perhaps TRBD1 (5 bases). The CDR3 totals 15 residues. Germline CDR1 is SGHNT and CDR2 is YENEEA. Trimming removed 5 bases from V and 2 bases from J, with 16 bases in between. Full variable domain (remainder filled in from reference TRBV11-3 and TRBJ2-7): EAGVVQSPRYKIIEKKQPVAFWCNPISGHNTLYWYLQNLGQGPELLIRYENEEAVDDSQLPKDRFSAERLKGVDSTLKIQPAELGDSAVYLCASSVGQGATYEQYFGPGTRLTVT.

CDR3 region: CASSLGRPSGQPQHF. In DNA form, the CDR3 reads TGTGCCAGCAGTTTAGGACGACCCAGCGGCCAGCCCCAGCATTTT. The rearrangement joins TRBV28 to TRBJ1-5; D is ambiguous. In germline, CDR1 is MDHEN, CDR2 SYDVKM. CDR3 length: 15 amino acids. Trimming shortened V by 2 bases and J by 7 bases, and 15 bases separated the two germline ends.

This sequence joins TRBV12-5 and TRBJ1-1; 7 bases match TRBD1. The V gene end was trimmed by 6 bases and the J gene end by 1 base; junction bases not matched to a gene: 11. CDR1 and CDR2 (germline): LGHNT, FRNRAP. This CDR3 has 16 amino acids. For the CDR3, the DNA is TGTGCTAGTGGCCCTACTACGACAGGGCCGAACACTGAAGCTTTCTTT. It specifies CASGPTTTGPNTEAFF.

The genes are TRBV5-5 and TRBJ1-4; 7 bases align to TRBD1. Germline V gene lookup returns CDR1 SGHKS and CDR2 YYEKEE (reference sequence). The CDR3 totals 15 residues. With 4 bases clipped from V and 5 bases from J, the junction kept 8 bases outside the gene matches. The chain's CDR3 is CASSLQQGRNEKLFF. CDR3 nucleotides: TGTGCCAGCAGCCTACAACAGGGGCGGAATGAAAAACTGTTTTTT. The full variable domain, in which reference TRBV5-5 and TRBJ1-4 provide the parts outside the CDR3, is DAGVTQSPTHLIKTRGQQVTLRCSPISGHKSVSWYQQVLGQGPQFIFQYYEKEERGRGNFPDRFSARQFPNYSSELNVNALLLGDSALYLCASSLQQGRNEKLFFGSGTQLSVL.

A few counts support this clone. As DNA, the CDR3 is TGTGCCAGTAACCAGGGGCGGTCAGATACGCAGTATTTT. Encoded protein: CASNQGRSDTQYF. This sequence joins TRBV19 and TRBJ2-3, with TRBD1 as a possible D gene (6 bases). V was shortened by 7 bases and J by 4 bases, with 12 bases between the two germline ends. The CDR3 has 13 residues. Germline-derived CDR1 and CDR2 are LNHDA and SQIVND (reference sequence).

This chain connects TRBV7-8 to TRBJ1-5; D ambiguous. This CDR3 region has 14 residues. V lost 5 bases and J 4 bases, leaving 12 bases between the germline ends. Germline lookup yields CDR1 SGHVS and CDR2 FQNEAQ. This chain's CDR3 is CASSPRLANQPQHF. In DNA, the CDR3 is TGTGCCAGCAGCCCCCGACTAGCGAATCAGCCCCAGCATTTT.